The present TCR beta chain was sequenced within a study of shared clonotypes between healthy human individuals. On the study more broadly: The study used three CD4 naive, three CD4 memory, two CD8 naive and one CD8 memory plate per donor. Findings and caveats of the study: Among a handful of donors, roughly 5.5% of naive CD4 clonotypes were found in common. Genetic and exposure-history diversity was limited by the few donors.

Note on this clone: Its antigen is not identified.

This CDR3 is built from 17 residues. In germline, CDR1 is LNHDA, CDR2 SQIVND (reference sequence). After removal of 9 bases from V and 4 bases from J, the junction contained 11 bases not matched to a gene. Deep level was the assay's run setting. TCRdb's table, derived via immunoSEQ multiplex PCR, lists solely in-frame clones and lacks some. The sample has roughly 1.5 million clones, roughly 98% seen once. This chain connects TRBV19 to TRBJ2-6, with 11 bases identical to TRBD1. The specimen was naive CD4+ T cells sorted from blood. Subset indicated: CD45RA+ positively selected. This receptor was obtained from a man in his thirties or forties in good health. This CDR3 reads CASRTGGNYFGANVLTF. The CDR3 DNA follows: TGTGCCAGCCGGACAGGGGGCAACTATTTCGGGGCCAACGTCCTGACTTTC.